This TCR beta chain was sequenced during a study of blood T cell repertoires in COVID-19. Study as a whole: There were acute and convalescent COVID-19 samples, and they came from the United States, Italy and Spain. Sources were T cells, B-cell-depleted T cells, or PBMCs; the material itself was cDNA or gDNA.

Authors' processing steps: Estimation of nucleated cell counts relied on the amplification of reference gene primers. Clones were sequenced by immunoSEQ multiplex PCR, and TCRdb holds only the in-frame ones, with some missing. The V and J calls and clone size were taken over from that table, and D and trimming were inferred from the DNA. The sample carries around 210,000 clones, almost 90% recorded once. CDR3 length: 12 residues. CDR1 and CDR2 (germline): MDHEN, SYDVKM. Germline trimming cut 0 bases from V and 11 bases from J; bases unmatched to any gene: 3. Sample: peripheral blood. The chain recombines TRBV28 with TRBJ1-1, with 7 bases that match TRBD1. The TCR comes from a man aged 18 to 29 with active or convalescent COVID-19. CDR3 loop: CASSLWTGLAFF. CDR3 nucleotides: TGTGCCAGCAGTTTATGGACAGGGTTGGCTTTCTTT.